The 27 T cell receptor beta chains below all came from one sample that was sequenced in a study of Ad26.COV2.S vaccination and SARS-CoV-2 variants. TCRdb keeps only in-frame clones here, not all; method: immunoSEQ multiplex PCR. This table holds approximately 400,000 clones, approximately 84% found once. Treatment given: around 19 received Ad26.COV2.S at low or high dose, single or two shots; 5 received placebo; per-sample allocation not given. Each sample was drawn 63 days after the first injection (of vaccine or placebo). Sample: peripheral blood, taken in a trial of Ad26.COV2.S vaccine versus placebo. Every receptor here comes from a person between 18 and 59 years old who received the Ad26.COV2.S COVID-19 vaccine or a placebo.

The sample holds one count of this clone. The chain carries TRBV6-5 and TRBJ1-1; tentatively, D is TRBD1 (5 bases). Trimming took off 11 bases at V and 1 base at J, with 14 bases between the two ends. Germline loops: CDR1 MNHEY, CDR2 SVGAGI. CDR3 length: 13 amino acids. CDR3 region: CACKPQGNTEAFF. For the CDR3, the DNA is TGTGCCTGCAAACCGCAGGGGAACACTGAAGCTTTCTTT.

This clone was observed once. The chain links TRBV3-1 (or the pseudogene TRBV3-2) to TRBJ2-2; D is tentatively TRBD1 or TRBD2 (5 bases each). The CDR3 loop spans 24 amino acids. The germline V gene has CDR1 LGHDT and CDR2 YNNKEL (reference sequence). Trimming removed 2 bases at V and 2 bases at J, with 36 bases between. This chain's CDR3 is CASSQTQCGCRDPDPDLNTGELFF. The DNA for the CDR3 is TGTGCCAGCAGCCAAACACAATGTGGTTGCCGGGACCCCGATCCGGATCTAAACACCGGGGAGCTGTTTTTT.

The chain uses TRBV15 and TRBJ2-7; 8 nucleotides align to TRBD2. Trimming removed 1 base from V and 5 bases from J; junction bases left unmatched: 7. Germline CDR1 LNHNV, CDR2 YYDKDF (reference sequence). This CDR3 spans 15 amino acids. Written as DNA, the CDR3 is TGTGCCACCAGCAGAGGGGGACTAGATGGCGACGAGCAGTACTTC. Protein: CATSRGGLDGDEQYF.

This rearrangement joins TRBV10-1 to TRBJ2-1; a possible D gene is TRBD1 (6 bases). The length of the CDR3 is 14 residues. Germline V lookup: CDR1 WNHNN, CDR2 SYGVQD (reference sequence). Trimming took 0 bases from V and 3 from J, leaving 6 bases between them. CDR3 DNA sequence: TGCGCCAGCAGTGAGTCGACAGGCTACAATGAGCAGTTCTTC. It codes for CASSESTGYNEQFF.

Comment on this clone: It is unclear where the CDR3 begins or ends on the DNA, so no DNA is shown, and the CDR3 is as TCRdb lists it. The J gene is TRBJ2-7, the V gene TRBV27; TRBD1, the table's D call, lacks a check against the DNA. Ends included, the CDR3 has 15 residues. Looked up from germline, CDR1 is MNHEY and CDR2 is SMNVEV (reference sequence). The CDR3 region is CASSSSGDRSYEQYF.

The CDR3 loop reads CASSDRGTGELFF. CDR3 DNA sequence: TGTGCCAGCAGTGACAGGGGGACCGGGGAGCTGTTTTTT. The chain is built from TRBV12-3 or TRBV12-4 and TRBJ2-2, with TRBD1 identical over 9 bases. V shed 5 bases, J shed 5 bases, and the junction held 0 bases outside the gene matches. The CDR3 consists of 13 residues.

This chain joins TRBV11-3 and TRBJ2-3; 9 bases fit TRBD2. V lost 2 bases, J lost 0 bases, and 3 bases stayed unmatched. The CDR3 is 16 residues long. The germline V gene encodes CDR1 SGHNT and CDR2 YENEEA. The CDR3 loop reads CASSLKLAGSTDTQYF. In nucleotides, the CDR3 is TGTGCCAGCAGCTTAAAGCTAGCGGGAAGCACAGATACGCAGTATTTT.

The V gene is TRBV10-1, the J gene TRBJ2-1; 9 positions agree with TRBD2. In germline, CDR1 is WNHNN, CDR2 SYGVQD (reference sequence). V lost 4 bases, J lost 11 bases, and 15 bases stayed unmatched. The CDR3 consists of 16 residues. The CDR3 spells CASSALRGGGREKQFF. The CDR3 bases are TGCGCCAGCAGTGCGTTGCGGGGGGGAGGTAGGGAAAAGCAGTTCTTC.

J is TRBJ2-7 and V is TRBV7-7, with D perhaps assigned TRBD1 or TRBD2 (5 bases each). Germline loops: CDR1 SSHAT, CDR2 FNYEAQ (reference sequence). V was trimmed by 2 bases and J by 4 bases, leaving 15 bases between them. This CDR3 has 15 amino acids. The CDR3 reads CASSLSTGTEYEQYF. CDR3 nucleotides: TGTGCCAGCAGCTTATCAACCGGGACCGAGTACGAGCAGTACTTC.

The chain combines TRBV10-1 with TRBJ1-5; D remains ambiguous. The germline V gene has CDR1 WNHNN and CDR2 SYGVQD (reference sequence). Trimming stripped 9 bases from V and 10 bases from J, with 16 bases between. The CDR3 runs 12 residues. CDR3 coding DNA: TGCGCCAGGCTGGAGGACGCTCGCCCCCAGCATTTT. Translated, it gives CARLEDARPQHF.

The rearrangement uses TRBV28 and TRBJ2-1; possible D gene TRBD1, 6 bases. The CDR3 runs 14 residues. CDR1 is MDHEN, CDR2 SYDVKM, per germline. Trimming left V 5 bases short and J 9 bases short, with 17 bases between. The CDR3 region has the DNA TGTGCCAGCAGTAAGCTTACAGGGTCCAGTGAGCAGTTCTTC. This sequence encodes CASSKLTGSSEQFF.

In its sample, this clone was seen once. The chain uses TRBV15 and TRBJ1-2; no clear D. Trimming left V 3 bases short and J 4 bases short, with 9 bases between. The V gene's germline CDR1 is LNHNV and CDR2 YYDKDF (reference sequence). This CDR3 spans 13 amino acids. The CDR3 DNA reads TGTGCCACCAGCAGGTTACAGAGCTATGGCTACACCTTC. This encodes CATSRLQSYGYTF.

This clone appeared a few times. The chain employs TRBV3-1 (or the pseudogene TRBV3-2) and TRBJ1-1, with D possibly TRBD1 on 6 matching bases. Germline values: CDR1 LGHDT, CDR2 YNNKEL (reference sequence). Trimming left V 3 bases short and J 6 bases short, with 20 bases between. The CDR3 extends over 16 amino acids. The CDR3 DNA sequence: TGTGCCAGCAGCCACCACGGACGGGGGGGCAGTGCTGAAGCTTTCTTT. It translates to CASSHHGRGGSAEAFF.

The rearrangement links TRBV11-3 to TRBJ2-7; TRBD1 matches at 7 bases. V trimming: 5 bases; J trimming: 3 bases; junction bases outside the gene matches: 10. The CDR3 consists of 15 residues. CDR1 SGHNT and CDR2 YENEEA come from the germline V gene. The DNA of the CDR3 is TGTGCCAGCAGCCCCCCGGGGCAGGGGGTCTACGAGCAGTACTTC. This sequence encodes CASSPPGQGVYEQYF.

V and J are TRBV28 and TRBJ1-5, with a weak D call TRBD1 (6 bases). Germline values: CDR1 MDHEN, CDR2 SYDVKM. The CDR3 runs to 17 residues. The V gene lost 3 bases and the J gene lost 7 bases, with 22 bases spanning the gap. The CDR3 loop is CASSFVARDRPWQPQHF. The CDR3 DNA follows: TGTGCCAGCAGTTTTGTGGCTCGTGACAGGCCTTGGCAGCCCCAGCATTTT.

In its sample, this clone was seen once. The chain joins TRBV27 to TRBJ2-3; D is ambiguous. CDR3 size: 16 residues. The germline V gene has CDR1 MNHEY and CDR2 SMNVEV (reference sequence). V was clipped by 10 bases and J by 2 bases, with 22 bases between them. The CDR3 sequence is CATKMGIPAHTDTQYF. DNA of the CDR3: TGTGCCACCAAGATGGGGATTCCAGCCCACACAGATACGCAGTATTTT.

The J gene is TRBJ2-3, the V gene TRBV6-5; D perhaps matches TRBD2 (6 bases). V lost 6 bases and J lost 11, with 15 bases in between. This CDR3 is 12 amino acids long. CDR1 and CDR2 from the germline V gene are MNHEY and SVGAGI. This CDR3 reads CASSFPGGLQYF. The CDR3, as DNA: TGTGCCAGCAGCTTTCCCGGGGGTTTGCAGTATTTT.

The chain combines TRBV7-2 with TRBJ2-5; 7 bases match TRBD2. Per the germline V gene, CDR1 is SGHTA and CDR2 is FQGNSA. The CDR3 has 16 amino acids. Trimming removed 0 bases from V and 2 bases from J; junction bases left unmatched: 6. CDR3 residues: CASSLALAEGQETQYF. CDR3 nucleotide sequence: TGTGCCAGCAGCTTAGCTCTAGCGGAGGGACAAGAGACCCAGTACTTC.

The gene calls are TRBV7-2 and TRBJ2-1; 9 bases line up with TRBD2. The J segment lost 6 bases and the V segment lost 3 bases, leaving 9 bases of the junction unmatched. Germline CDR1 reads SGHTA; CDR2 reads FQGNSA. The CDR3 contains 16 residues. The CDR3 DNA reads TGTGCCAGCAGCTTTGCGGGCGGGAGGGTGGTCAATGAGCAGTTCTTC. Protein: CASSFAGGRVVNEQFF.

The chain combines TRBV4-3 with TRBJ2-2; D not certain. V lost 5 bases to trimming and J lost 2 bases, with 15 bases between them. The CDR3 loop spans 16 amino acids. Germline V gene data show CDR1 as LGHNA and CDR2 as YSLEER. CDR3 sequence reads: CASSLRVQINTGELFF. CDR3 DNA: TGCGCCAGCAGCTTAAGGGTACAAATAAACACCGGGGAGCTGTTTTTT.

The chain employs TRBV7-9 and TRBJ2-1; perhaps D is TRBD1 or TRBD2 (5 bases each). Trimming took 3 bases from V and 2 from J, leaving 11 bases between them. The CDR3 is made up of 15 amino acids. Germline loops: CDR1 SEHNR, CDR2 FQNEAQ (reference sequence). CDR3: CASSFSGPTYNEQFF. In DNA form, the CDR3 reads TGTGCCAGCAGCTTTTCGGGACCTACCTACAATGAGCAGTTCTTC.

This rearrangement joins TRBV3-1 (or the pseudogene TRBV3-2) to TRBJ2-4, with 8 bases lining up with TRBD1. This CDR3 contains 15 residues. V lost 0 bases and J lost 8; bases outside the gene matches: 6. Germline V gene lookup returns CDR1 LGHDT and CDR2 YNNKEL (reference sequence). The CDR3 DNA follows: TGTGCCAGCAGCCAAGATTTACTGACAGGGGACATTCAGTACTTC. Protein product: CASSQDLLTGDIQYF.

The chain uses TRBV28 and TRBJ2-7, with TRBD1 matching over 8 bases. This CDR3 is 14 amino acids long. V shed 8 bases and J 7 bases; nucleotides not matched to a gene: 13. The germline gives CDR1 MDHEN, CDR2 SYDVKM. This CDR3 reads CASVPGQGAGEQYF. As DNA, the CDR3 is TGTGCCAGCGTCCCGGGCCAGGGGGCAGGTGAGCAGTACTTC.

The chain links TRBV19 to TRBJ1-2, with TRBD1 as a possible D gene (5 bases). V lost 4 bases and J lost 8, with 17 bases in between. This CDR3 spans 14 amino acids. Germline V gene sequence: CDR1 LNHDA, CDR2 SQIVND (reference sequence). The CDR3 sequence is CASSTTEGKGGYTF. In DNA form, the CDR3 reads TGTGCCAGTAGTACCACGGAGGGGAAAGGCGGCTACACCTTC.

V usage is TRBV7-4 and J usage is TRBJ2-5; D remains ambiguous. V lost 1 base, J lost 2 bases, and 11 bases lay in between. The CDR3 contains 15 residues. Germline CDR1 reads SGHVT; CDR2 reads SQSDAQ. The CDR3 spells CASSLGEDRQETQYF. CDR3 nucleotides: TGTGCCAGCAGCTTAGGAGAGGACCGACAAGAGACCCAGTACTTC.

The J gene is TRBJ1-4, the V gene TRBV5-1; 7 bases are shared with TRBD1. Germline CDR1 reads SGHRS; CDR2 reads YFSETQ. The CDR3 consists of 15 residues. After removal of 5 bases from V and 4 bases from J, the junction contained 8 bases not matched to a gene. The CDR3 loop is CASRAQGGLNEKLFF. CDR3 in DNA: TGCGCCAGCAGGGCTCAGGGGGGACTTAATGAAAAACTGTTTTTT.

This chain joins TRBV6-5 and TRBJ1-2; D may be TRBD1 (6 bases). Trimming left V 8 bases short and J 4 bases short, with 17 bases between. CDR1 is MNHEY, CDR2 SVGAGI, per germline. This CDR3 has 14 amino acids. For the CDR3, the DNA is TGTGCCAGCGAGTGGGGGGCGGTTAGCTATGGCTACACCTTC. Translated: CASEWGAVSYGYTF.